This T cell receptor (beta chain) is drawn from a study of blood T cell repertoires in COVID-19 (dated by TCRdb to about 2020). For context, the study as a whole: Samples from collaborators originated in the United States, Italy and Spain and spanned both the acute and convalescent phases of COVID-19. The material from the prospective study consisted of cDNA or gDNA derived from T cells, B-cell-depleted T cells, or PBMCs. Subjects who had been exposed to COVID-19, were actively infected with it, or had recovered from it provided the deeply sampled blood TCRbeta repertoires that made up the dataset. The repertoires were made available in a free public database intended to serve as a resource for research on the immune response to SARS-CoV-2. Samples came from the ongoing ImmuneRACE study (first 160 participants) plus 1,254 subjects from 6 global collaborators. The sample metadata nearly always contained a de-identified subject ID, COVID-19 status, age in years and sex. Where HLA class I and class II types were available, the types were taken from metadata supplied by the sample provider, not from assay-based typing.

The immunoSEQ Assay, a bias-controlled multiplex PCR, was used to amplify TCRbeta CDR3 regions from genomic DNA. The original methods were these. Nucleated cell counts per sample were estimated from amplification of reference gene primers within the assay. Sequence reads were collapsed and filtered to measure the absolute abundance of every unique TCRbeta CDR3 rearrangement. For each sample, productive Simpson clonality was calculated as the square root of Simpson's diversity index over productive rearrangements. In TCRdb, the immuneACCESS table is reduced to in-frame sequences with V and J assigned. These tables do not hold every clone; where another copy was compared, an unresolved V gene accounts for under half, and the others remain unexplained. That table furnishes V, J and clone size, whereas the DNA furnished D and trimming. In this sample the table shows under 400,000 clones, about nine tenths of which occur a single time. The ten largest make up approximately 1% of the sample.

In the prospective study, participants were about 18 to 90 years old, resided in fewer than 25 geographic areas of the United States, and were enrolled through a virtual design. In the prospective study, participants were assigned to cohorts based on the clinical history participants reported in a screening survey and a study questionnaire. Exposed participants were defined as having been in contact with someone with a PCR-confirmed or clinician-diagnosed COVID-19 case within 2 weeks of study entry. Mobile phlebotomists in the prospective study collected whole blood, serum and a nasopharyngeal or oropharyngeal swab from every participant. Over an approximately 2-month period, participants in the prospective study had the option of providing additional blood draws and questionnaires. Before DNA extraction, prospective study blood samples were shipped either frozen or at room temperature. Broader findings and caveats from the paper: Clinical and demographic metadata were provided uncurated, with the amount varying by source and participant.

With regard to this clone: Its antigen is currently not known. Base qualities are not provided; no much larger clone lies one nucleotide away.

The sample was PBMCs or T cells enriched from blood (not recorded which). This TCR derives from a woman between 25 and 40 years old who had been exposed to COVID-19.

The DNA sequence is given as TGTGCCAGCAGACTGGGACAGGAGAACACTGAAGCTTTCTTT. Its translation reads: CASRLGQENTEAFF. The chain couples TRBV28 to TRBJ1-1; 8 bases in the junction line up with TRBD1. At the junction V is shortened by 6 bases and J by 1 base; bases outside the gene matches: 4. The germline V gene yields MDHEN for CDR1 and SYDVKM for CDR2. The CDR3 has 14 amino acids, counting the end cysteine and phenylalanine. Kept here is only the CDR3 DNA, which spans 42 bases and is read in frame from base 1.